This T cell receptor beta chain was sequenced in a study of blood T cell repertoires in COVID-19. Study information: T cells, B-cell-depleted T cells, or PBMCs provided the cDNA or gDNA that served as material.

V was trimmed by 4 bases and J by 7 bases, leaving 16 bases between them. The CDR3 runs 14 residues. Germline V CDR1 and CDR2: LGHDT, YNNKEL (reference sequence). Original methodology: Reference gene primers were amplified, and this amplification served to estimate nucleated cell counts. Generated by immunoSEQ multiplex PCR, the TCRdb table keeps only in-frame clones and is missing some. V and J calls and clone size are as listed in that table; D and trimming were resolved from the DNA. The table records about 190,000 clones, about 82% of them present only once. The V call is TRBV3-1 (or the pseudogene TRBV3-2), the J call TRBJ1-2; D remains unclear. The sequencing input was peripheral blood. The receptor was derived from a woman aged 25 to 39 with acute or convalescent COVID-19. Written as DNA, the CDR3 is TGTGCCAGCAGCCGTCGGCAGCTCCGCGGTGGCTACACCTTC. Amino acid sequence: CASSRRQLRGGYTF.